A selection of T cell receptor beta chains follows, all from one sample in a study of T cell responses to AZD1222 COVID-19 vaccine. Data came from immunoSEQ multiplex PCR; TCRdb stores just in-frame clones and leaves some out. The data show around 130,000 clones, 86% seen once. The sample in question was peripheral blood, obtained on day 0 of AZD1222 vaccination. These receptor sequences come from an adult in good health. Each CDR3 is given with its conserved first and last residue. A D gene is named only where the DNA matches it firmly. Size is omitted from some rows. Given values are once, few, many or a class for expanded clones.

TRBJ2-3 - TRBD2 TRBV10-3 CAISGGRDTDTQYF TGTGCCATCAGTGGCGGGAGAGACACAGATACGCAGTATTTT
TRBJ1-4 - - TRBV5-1 CASSGSAEKLFF TGCGCCAGCAGCGGGTCAGCTGAAAAACTGTTTTTT
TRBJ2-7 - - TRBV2 CASREPTGFSYEQYF TGTGCCAGCAGGGAACCTACAGGGTTCTCCTACGAGCAGTACTTC
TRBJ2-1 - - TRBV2 CAGLQESNEQFF TGTGCCGGACTCCAGGAGTCGAATGAGCAGTTCTTC
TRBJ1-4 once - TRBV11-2 CASSSSVATTNEKLFF TGTGCCAGCAGCTCCTCTGTAGCGACAACTAATGAAAAACTGTTTTTT
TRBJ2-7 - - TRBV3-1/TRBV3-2 CASSQDMGEVYF TGTGCCAGCAGCCAAGATATGGGGGAGGTGTACTTC
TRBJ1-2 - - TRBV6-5 CASRSNRDANYGYTF TGTGCCAGCAGATCCAACAGGGACGCTAACTATGGCTACACCTTC
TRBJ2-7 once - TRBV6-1 CASSESPRRSSYEQYF TGTGCCAGCAGTGAGAGCCCCCGGCGGTCGTCCTACGAGCAGTACTTC
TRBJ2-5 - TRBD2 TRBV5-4 CASSLSLAIQETQYF TGTGCCAGCAGCTTGTCACTAGCGATCCAAGAGACCCAGTACTTC
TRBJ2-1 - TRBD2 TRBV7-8 CASSLKGQQASGGHEQFF TGTGCCAGCAGCTTAAAGGGTCAGCAGGCTAGCGGGGGTCATGAGCAGTTCTTC
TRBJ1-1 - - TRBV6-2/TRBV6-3 CASSSPGHNTEAFF TGTGCCAGCAGTTCGCCAGGCCATAACACTGAAGCTTTCTTT
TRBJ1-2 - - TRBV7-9 CASSLEYGYTF TGTGCCAGCAGCTTGGAGTATGGCTACACCTTC
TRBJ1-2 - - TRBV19 CASSIEGPNYGYTF TGTGCCAGTAGTATAGAGGGCCCTAACTATGGCTACACCTTC
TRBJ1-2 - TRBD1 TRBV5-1 CASSFNSGTGDKIF TGCGCCAGCAGCTTTAACTCCGGGACAGGCGACAAGATCTTC
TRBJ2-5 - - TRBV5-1 CASSSFEQRETQYF TGCGCCAGCAGTTCCTTTGAACAGCGGGAGACCCAGTACTTC
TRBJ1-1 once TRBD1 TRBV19 CASSFQGARDTEAFF TGTGCCAGTAGTTTTCAGGGGGCAAGAGACACTGAAGCTTTCTTT
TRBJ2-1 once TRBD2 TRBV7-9 CASSPTSGGPYNEQFF TGTGCCAGCAGCCCTACTAGCGGCGGGCCCTACAATGAGCAGTTCTTC
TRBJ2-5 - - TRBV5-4 CASSGGWQETQYF TGTGCCAGCAGCGGAGGGTGGCAAGAGACCCAGTACTTC
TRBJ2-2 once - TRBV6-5 CASSYSGVAGELFF TGTGCCAGCAGTTACTCGGGGGTCGCCGGGGAGCTGTTTTTT
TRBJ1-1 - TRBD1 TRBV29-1 CSVGSRQGTEAFF TGCAGCGTCGGAAGTAGACAGGGCACTGAAGCTTTCTTT
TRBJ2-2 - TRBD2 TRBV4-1 CASSQRTSGRAPTGELFF TGCGCCAGCAGCCAACGGACTAGCGGGAGGGCCCCCACCGGGGAGCTGTTTTTT
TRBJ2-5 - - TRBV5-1 CASSRLGQETQYF TGCGCCAGCAGCCGACTCGGACAAGAGACCCAGTACTTC
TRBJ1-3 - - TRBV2 CASKESGNTIYF TGTGCCAGCAAGGAGTCTGGAAACACCATATATTTT
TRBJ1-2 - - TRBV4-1 CASSQYQGSNYGYTF TGCGCCAGCAGCCAATATCAGGGATCTAACTATGGCTACACCTTC
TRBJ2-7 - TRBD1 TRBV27 CASSLGTGAYEQYF TGTGCCAGCAGTTTAGGGACAGGTGCCTACGAGCAGTACTTC
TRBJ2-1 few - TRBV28 CASSANNEQFF TGTGCCAGCAGCGCCAACAATGAGCAGTTCTTC